This TCR beta chain is drawn from a study of blood T cell repertoires in COVID-19. Sequencing was performed with immunoSEQ multiplex PCR; in TCRdb, only in-frame clones are kept and a portion is missing. In the table there are roughly 77,000 clones, 77% of which are singletons. The TCR originated in a human donor in a cohort sampled during active COVID-19. Sequencing was carried out using peripheral blood.

The CDR3: CASSQPRGRGEQYF. The DNA for the CDR3 is TGTGCCAGCAGTCAACCCAGGGGGCGGGGCGAGCAGTACTTC. The chain has TRBV28 and TRBJ2-7, with 8 bases identical to TRBD1. J lost 6 bases, V lost 5 bases, and 9 bases had no gene match. Germline V gene sequence: CDR1 MDHEN, CDR2 SYDVKM. This CDR3 has 14 residues.